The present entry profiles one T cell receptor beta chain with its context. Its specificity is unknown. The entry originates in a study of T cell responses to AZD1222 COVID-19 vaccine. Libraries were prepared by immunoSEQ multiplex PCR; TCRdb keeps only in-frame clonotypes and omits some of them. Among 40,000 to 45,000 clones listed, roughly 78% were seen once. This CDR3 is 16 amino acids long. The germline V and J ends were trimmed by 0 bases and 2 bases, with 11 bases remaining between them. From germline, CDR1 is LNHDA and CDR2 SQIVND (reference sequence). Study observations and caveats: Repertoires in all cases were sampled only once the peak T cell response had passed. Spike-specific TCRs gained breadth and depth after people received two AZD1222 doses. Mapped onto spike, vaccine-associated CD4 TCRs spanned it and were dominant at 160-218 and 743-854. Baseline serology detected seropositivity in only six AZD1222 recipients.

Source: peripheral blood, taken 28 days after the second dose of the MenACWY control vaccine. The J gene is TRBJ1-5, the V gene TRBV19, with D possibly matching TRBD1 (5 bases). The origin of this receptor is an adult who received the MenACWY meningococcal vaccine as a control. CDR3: CASSIDLLGGNQPQHF. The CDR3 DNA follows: TGTGCCAGTAGTATAGACCTCTTAGGGGGCAATCAGCCCCAGCATTTT.